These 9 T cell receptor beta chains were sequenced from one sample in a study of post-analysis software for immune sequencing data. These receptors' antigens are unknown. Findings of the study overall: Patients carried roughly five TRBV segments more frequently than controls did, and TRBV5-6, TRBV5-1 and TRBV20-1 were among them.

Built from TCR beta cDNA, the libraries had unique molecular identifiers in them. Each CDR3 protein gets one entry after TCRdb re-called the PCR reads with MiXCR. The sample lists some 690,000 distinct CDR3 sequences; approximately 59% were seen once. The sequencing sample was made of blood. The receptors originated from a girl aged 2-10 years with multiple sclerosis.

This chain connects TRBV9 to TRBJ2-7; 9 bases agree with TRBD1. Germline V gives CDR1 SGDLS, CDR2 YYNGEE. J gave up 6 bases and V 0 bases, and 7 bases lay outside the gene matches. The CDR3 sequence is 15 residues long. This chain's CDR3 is CASSVATGGRFEQYF. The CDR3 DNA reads TGTGCCAGCAGCGTAGCGACAGGGGGACGCTTCGAGCAGTACTTC.

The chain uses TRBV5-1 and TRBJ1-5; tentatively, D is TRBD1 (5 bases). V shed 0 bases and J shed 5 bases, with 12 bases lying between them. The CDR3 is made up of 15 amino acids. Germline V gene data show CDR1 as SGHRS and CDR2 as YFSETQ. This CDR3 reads CASSLVAGSDQPQHF. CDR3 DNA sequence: TGCGCCAGCAGCTTGGTCGCAGGGAGCGATCAGCCCCAGCATTTT.

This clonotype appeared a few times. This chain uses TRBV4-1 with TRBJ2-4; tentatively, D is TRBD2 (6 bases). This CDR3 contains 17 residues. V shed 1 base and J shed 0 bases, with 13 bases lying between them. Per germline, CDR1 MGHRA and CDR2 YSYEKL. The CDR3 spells CASSQVAAGSAKNIQYF. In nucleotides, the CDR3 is TGCGCCAGCAGCCAAGTGGCAGCGGGCTCAGCCAAAAACATTCAGTACTTC.

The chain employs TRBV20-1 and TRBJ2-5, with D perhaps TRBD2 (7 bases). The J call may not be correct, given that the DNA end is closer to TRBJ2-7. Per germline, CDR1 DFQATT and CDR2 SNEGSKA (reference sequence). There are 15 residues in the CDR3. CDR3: CSASAGGAGRDEQYF. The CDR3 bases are TGCAGTGCTAGTGCTGGGGGGGCAGGGCGCGACGAGCAGTACTTC.

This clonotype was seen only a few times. The CDR3 spells CASSLNPLASESYNEQFF. DNA of the CDR3: TGTGCCAGCAGCTTAAACCCCCTAGCCTCCGAGTCCTACAATGAGCAGTTCTTC. The chain is built from TRBV7-6 and TRBJ2-1; possibly TRBD2 for D (5 bases). CDR1 and CDR2 (germline): SGHVS, FNYEAQ. V was trimmed by 2 bases and J by 1 base, leaving 18 bases between them. The CDR3 is 18 amino acids.

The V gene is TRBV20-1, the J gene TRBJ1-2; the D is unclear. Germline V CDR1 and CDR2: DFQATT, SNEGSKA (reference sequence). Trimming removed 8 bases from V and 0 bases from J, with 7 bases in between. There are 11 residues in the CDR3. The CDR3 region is CSSSSNYGYTF. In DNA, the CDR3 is TGCAGTAGCAGTTCTAACTATGGCTACACCTTC.

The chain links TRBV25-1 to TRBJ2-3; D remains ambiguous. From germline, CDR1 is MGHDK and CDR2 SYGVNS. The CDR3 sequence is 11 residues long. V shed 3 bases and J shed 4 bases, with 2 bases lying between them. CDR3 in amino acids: CASSDPDTQYF. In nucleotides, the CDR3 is TGTGCCAGCAGTGACCCAGATACGCAGTATTTT.

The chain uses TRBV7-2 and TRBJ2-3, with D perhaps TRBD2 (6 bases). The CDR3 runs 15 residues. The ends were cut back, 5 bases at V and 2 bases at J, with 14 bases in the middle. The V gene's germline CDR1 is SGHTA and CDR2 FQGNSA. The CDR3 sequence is CASSPRRGPTDTQYF. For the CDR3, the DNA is TGTGCCAGCAGCCCCAGGCGGGGCCCCACAGATACGCAGTATTTT.

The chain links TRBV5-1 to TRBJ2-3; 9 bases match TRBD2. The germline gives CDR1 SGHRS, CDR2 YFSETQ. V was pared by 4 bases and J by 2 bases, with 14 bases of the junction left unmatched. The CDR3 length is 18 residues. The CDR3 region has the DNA TGCGCCAGCAGCAACACGGACGGCCTAGCGGGGAACACAGATACGCAGTATTTT. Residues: CASSNTDGLAGNTDTQYF.